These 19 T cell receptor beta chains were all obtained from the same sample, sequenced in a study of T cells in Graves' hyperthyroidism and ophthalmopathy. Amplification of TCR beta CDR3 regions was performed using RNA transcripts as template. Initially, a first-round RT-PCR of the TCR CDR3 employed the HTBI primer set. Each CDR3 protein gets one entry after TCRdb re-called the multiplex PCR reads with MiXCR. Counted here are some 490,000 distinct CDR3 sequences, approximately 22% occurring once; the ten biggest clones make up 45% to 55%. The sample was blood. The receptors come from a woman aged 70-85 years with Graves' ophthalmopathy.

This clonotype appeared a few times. The CDR3 protein is CASSASGRSGELFF. CDR3 sequence (DNA): TGCGCCAGCAGTGCTAGCGGGAGGTCCGGGGAGCTGTTTTTT. V usage is TRBV10-1 and J usage is TRBJ2-2; TRBD2 agrees at 11 bases. Germline lookup yields CDR1 WNHNN and CDR2 SYGVQD (reference sequence). The CDR3 is made up of 14 amino acids. With 4 bases clipped from V and 6 bases from J, the junction kept 1 base outside the gene matches.

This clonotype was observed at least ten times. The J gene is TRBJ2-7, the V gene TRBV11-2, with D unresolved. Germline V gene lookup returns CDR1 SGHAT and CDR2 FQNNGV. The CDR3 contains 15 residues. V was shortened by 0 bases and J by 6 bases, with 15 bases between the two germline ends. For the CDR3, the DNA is TGTGCCAGCAGCTTAGAGGGTCTTAGTGGTACCGAGCAGTACTTC. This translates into CASSLEGLSGTEQYF. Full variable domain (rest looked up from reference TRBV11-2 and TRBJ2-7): EAGVAQSPRYKIIEKRQSVAFWCNPISGHATLYWYQQILGQGPKLLIQFQNNGVVDDSQLPKDRFSAERLKGVDSTLKIQPAKLEDSAVYLCASSLEGLSGTEQYFGPGTRLTVT.

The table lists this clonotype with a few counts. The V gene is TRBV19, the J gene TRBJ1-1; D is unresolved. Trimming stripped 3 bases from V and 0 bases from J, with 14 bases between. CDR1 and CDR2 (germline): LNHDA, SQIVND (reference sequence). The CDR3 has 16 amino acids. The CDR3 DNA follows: TGTGCCAGTAGTATCGGATATAGGGAAATGAACACTGAAGCTTTCTTT. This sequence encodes CASSIGYREMNTEAFF.

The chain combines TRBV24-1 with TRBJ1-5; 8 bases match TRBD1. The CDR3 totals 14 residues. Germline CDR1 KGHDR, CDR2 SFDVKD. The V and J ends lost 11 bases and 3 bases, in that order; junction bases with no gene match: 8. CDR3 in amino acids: CASQGASDNQPQHF. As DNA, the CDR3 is TGTGCCAGTCAGGGGGCAAGTGACAATCAGCCCCAGCATTTT.

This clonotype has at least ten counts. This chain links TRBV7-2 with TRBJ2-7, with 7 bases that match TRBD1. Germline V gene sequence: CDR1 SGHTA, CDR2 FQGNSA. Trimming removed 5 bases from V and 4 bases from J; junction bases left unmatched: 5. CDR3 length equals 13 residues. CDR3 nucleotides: TGTGCCAGCAGCCAGACAGGGAATTACGAGCAGTACTTC. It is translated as CASSQTGNYEQYF.

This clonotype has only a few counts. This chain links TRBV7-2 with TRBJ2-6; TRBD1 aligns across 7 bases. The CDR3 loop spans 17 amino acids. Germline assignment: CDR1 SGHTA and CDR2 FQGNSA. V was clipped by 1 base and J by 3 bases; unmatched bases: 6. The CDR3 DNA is TGTGCCAGCAGCTTAGGAGGGGGCGCATTTGGGGCCAACGTCCTGACTTTC. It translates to CASSLGGGAFGANVLTF.

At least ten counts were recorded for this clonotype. Here the CDR3 reads CASSGRESYNEQFF. Written as DNA, the CDR3 is TGTGCCAGCAGCGGCCGGGAGAGTTACAATGAGCAGTTCTTC. This sequence joins TRBV12-3 or TRBV12-4 and TRBJ2-1; TRBD2 is a possible D gene (6 bases). V was shortened by 6 bases and J by 4 bases, with 13 bases between the two germline ends. The CDR3 runs to 14 residues.

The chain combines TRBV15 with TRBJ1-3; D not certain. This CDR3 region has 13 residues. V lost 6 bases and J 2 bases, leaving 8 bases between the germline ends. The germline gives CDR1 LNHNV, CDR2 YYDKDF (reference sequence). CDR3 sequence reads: CATSPYPGNTIYF. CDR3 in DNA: TGTGCCACCAGTCCTTACCCTGGAAACACCATATATTTT.

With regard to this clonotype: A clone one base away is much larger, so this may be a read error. The CDR3 loop is CAGNREQVTGELFF. For the CDR3, the DNA is TGTGCCGGCAACCGGGAACAGGTCACCGGGGAGCTGTTTTTT. The gene calls are TRBV2 and TRBJ2-2; possibly TRBD1 or TRBD2 for D (5 bases each). Trimming stripped 11 bases from V and 4 bases from J, with 17 bases between. Germline CDR1 SNHLY, CDR2 FYNNEI. The CDR3 loop spans 14 amino acids.

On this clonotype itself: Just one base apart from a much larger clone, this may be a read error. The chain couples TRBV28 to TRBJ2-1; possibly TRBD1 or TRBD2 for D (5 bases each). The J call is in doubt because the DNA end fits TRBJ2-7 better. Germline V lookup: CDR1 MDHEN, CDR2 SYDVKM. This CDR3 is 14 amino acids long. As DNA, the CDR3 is TGTGCCAGCACACGTTGGGGGACCGACAATGAGCAGTACTTC. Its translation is CASTRWGTDNEQYF.

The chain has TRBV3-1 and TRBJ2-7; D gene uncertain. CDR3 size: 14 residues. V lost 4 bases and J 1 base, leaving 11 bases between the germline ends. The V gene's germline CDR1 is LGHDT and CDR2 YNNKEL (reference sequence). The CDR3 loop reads CASSPQRLSYEQYF. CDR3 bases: TGTGCCAGCAGCCCACAGAGGCTTTCCTACGAGCAGTACTTC.

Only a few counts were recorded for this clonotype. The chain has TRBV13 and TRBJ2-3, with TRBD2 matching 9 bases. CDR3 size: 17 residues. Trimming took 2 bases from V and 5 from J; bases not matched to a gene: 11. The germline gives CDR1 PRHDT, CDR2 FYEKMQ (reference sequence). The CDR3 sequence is CASSLRAAGGPKDTQYF. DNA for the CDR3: TGTGCCAGCAGCTTAAGGGCGGCGGGAGGGCCGAAAGATACGCAGTATTTT.

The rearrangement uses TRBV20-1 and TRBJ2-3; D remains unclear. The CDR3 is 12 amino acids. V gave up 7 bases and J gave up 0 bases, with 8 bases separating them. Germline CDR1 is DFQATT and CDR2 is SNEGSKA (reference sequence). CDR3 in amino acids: CSDTTSTDTQYF. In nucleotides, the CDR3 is TGCAGTGATACCACAAGCACAGATACGCAGTATTTT.

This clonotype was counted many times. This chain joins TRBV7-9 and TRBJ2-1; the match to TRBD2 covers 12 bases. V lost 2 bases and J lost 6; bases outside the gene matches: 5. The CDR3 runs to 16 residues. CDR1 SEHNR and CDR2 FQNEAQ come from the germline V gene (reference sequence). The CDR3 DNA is TGTGCCAGCAGCTTACAGACTAGCGGGAGAAGCAATGAGCAGTTCTTC. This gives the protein CASSLQTSGRSNEQFF. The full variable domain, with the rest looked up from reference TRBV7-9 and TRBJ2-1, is DTGVSQNPRHKITKRGQNVTFRCDPISEHNRLYWYRQTLGQGPEFLTYFQNEAQLEKSRLLSDRFSAERPKGSFSTLEIQRTEQGDSAMYLCASSLQTSGRSNEQFFGPGTRLTVL.

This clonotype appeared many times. For the CDR3, the DNA is TGTGCCAGCAGTCCTGACAGCCCCTATAGCAATCAGCCCCAGCATTTT. Translated: CASSPDSPYSNQPQHF. This chain links TRBV2 with TRBJ1-5, with D possibly TRBD1 on 5 matching bases. The CDR3 has 16 residues. Per germline, CDR1 SNHLY and CDR2 FYNNEI. Deletions cut 5 bases from V and 0 bases from J, with 14 bases between.

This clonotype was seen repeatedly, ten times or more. CDR3 DNA sequence: TGTGCCAGCAGTTATCTGTATGAGCAGTTCTTC. Protein product: CASSYLYEQFF. The chain uses TRBV6-2 or TRBV6-3 and TRBJ2-1; D is unclear. This CDR3 region has 11 residues. The V end lost 3 bases, the J end lost 8 bases, and 5 bases lay between the germline ends. Per the germline V gene, CDR1 is MNHEY and CDR2 is SVGEGT.

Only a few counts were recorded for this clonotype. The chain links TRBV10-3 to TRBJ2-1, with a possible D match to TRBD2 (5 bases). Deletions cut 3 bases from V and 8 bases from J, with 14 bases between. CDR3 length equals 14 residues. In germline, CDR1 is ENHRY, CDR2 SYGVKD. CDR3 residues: CAISDFGREDEQFF. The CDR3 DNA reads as TGTGCCATCAGTGACTTTGGGAGAGAGGATGAGCAGTTCTTC.

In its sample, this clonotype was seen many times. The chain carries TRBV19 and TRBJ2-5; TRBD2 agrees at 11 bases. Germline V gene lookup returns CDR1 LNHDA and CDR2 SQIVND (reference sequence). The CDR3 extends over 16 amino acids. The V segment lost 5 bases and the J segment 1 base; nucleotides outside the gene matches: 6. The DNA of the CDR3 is TGTGCCAGTAGTCACGGACTAGCGGGTATCCAAGAGACCCAGTACTTC. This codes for CASSHGLAGIQETQYF.

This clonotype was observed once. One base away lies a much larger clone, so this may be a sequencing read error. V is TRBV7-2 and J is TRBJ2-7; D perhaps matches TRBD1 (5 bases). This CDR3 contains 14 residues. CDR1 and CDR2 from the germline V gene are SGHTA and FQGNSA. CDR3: CASSLVDSAYEQCF. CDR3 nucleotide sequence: TGTGCCAGCAGCTTAGTAGACAGCGCCTACGAGCAGTGCTTC.